The 3 T cell receptor beta chains in this list originate from one sample, sequenced in a study of response to subunit inactivated influenza vaccine (dated by TCRdb to between 2017 and 2018). The library was made by RT-PCR. Sequencing relied on an Illumina HiSeq 2500. Using fastp trimming at Q25 and MiXCR clonotype assembly, TCRdb reanalyzed the public sequencing data and kept in-frame beta chains. Rows are unified per CDR3 protein, each entry keeping the most common DNA and genes. In all, the sample holds 710,000 or so distinct CDR3 sequences, and around a sixth of those were seen once. The leading ten clones occupy 11% of the sample. The specimen comprised PBMCs from blood, sampled 11 to 12 days after vaccination. The receptor source for this set is a man in his forties or fifties who received an inactivated influenza vaccine. Donor details come from another sample of the same person, matched by shared clones.

This chain joins TRBV7-2 and TRBJ2-7; tentatively, D is TRBD2 (5 bases). V dropped 5 bases and J dropped 0 bases, with 14 bases sitting between them. From germline, CDR1 is SGHTA and CDR2 FQGNSA. The length of the CDR3 is 15 residues. The CDR3 spells CASSLARGSSYEQYF. The CDR3 DNA reads TGTGCCAGCAGCCTCGCGCGAGGGAGCTCCTACGAGCAGTACTTC.

The chain recombines TRBV11-1 with TRBJ2-3, with TRBD2 matching over 9 bases. Germline V gene sequence: CDR1 SGHAT, CDR2 FQDESV (reference sequence). Trimming cost V 5 bases and J 2 bases; bases outside gene matches: 20. The CDR3 is made up of 20 amino acids. This chain's CDR3 is CASSPRYPRVLAGNTDTQYF. The DNA for the CDR3 is TGTGCCAGCAGCCCGCGTTACCCCCGGGTTCTAGCGGGGAACACAGATACGCAGTATTTT.

The chain combines TRBV7-9 with TRBJ1-4; D unresolved. This CDR3 is 13 amino acids long. V gave up 1 base and J gave up 10 bases, with 10 bases separating them. In germline, CDR1 is SEHNR, CDR2 FQNEAQ (reference sequence). The CDR3 loop is CASSLGVLGKLFF. For the CDR3, the DNA is TGTGCCAGCAGCTTAGGGGTGCTCGGAAAACTGTTTTTT.